The rows below give T cell receptor beta chains drawn from one sample of a study of T cells in localized non-small cell lung cancer. The method was immunoSEQ multiplex PCR; TCRdb's version includes in-frame clones alone and lacks a portion of them. The sample consists of around 29,000 clones, roughly three quarters of them appearing once. The starting material was peripheral blood, obtained before any cancer treatment. The receptors come from a male donor at least 60 years old with stage II squamous cell lung carcinoma. Each CDR3 is given with its conserved first and last residue. The D gene is left open where the match is weak. Not all rows give a size; the values are once, few, many and, for expanded clones, a class.

D | J | V | size | CDR3 | DNA
NA | TRBJ2-2 | TRBV9 | NA | CASRSTTTNTGELFF | TGTGCCAGCAGGAGCACAACCACGAACACCGGGGAGCTGTTTTTT
TRBD1 | TRBJ1-5 | TRBV19 | few | CASSRGTGQERGNQPQHF | TGTGCCAGTAGTAGAGGGACAGGGCAGGAACGGGGCAATCAGCCCCAGCATTTT
TRBD2 | TRBJ2-7 | TRBV5-8 | NA | CASSLNSGRTHEQYF | TGTGCCAGCAGCTTGAATAGCGGGAGGACCCACGAGCAGTACTTC
TRBD2 | TRBJ2-1 | TRBV19 | few | CASSVGLAGLSSYNEQFF | TGTGCCAGTAGCGTAGGACTAGCGGGATTGAGCTCCTACAATGAGCAGTTCTTC
TRBD2 | TRBJ2-1 | TRBV6-5 | NA | CASSWTSSYNEQFF | TGTGCCAGCAGCTGGACTAGCTCCTACAATGAGCAGTTCTTC
TRBD1 | TRBJ1-2 | TRBV18 | NA | CASSSSDRGGYTF | TGTGCCAGCTCATCCTCGGACAGGGGGGGCTACACCTTC
NA | TRBJ1-5 | TRBV19 | NA | CASSIQQGYNQPQHF | TGTGCCAGTAGTATACAACAGGGATACAATCAGCCCCAGCATTTT
NA | TRBJ2-3 | TRBV2 | NA | CASKAGPTDTQYF | TGTGCCAGCAAAGCAGGGCCCACAGATACGCAGTATTTT
TRBD1 | TRBJ2-2 | TRBV5-4 | NA | CASSSSGTGGVTGELFF | TGTGCCAGCAGCTCATCCGGGACAGGGGGCGTCACCGGGGAGCTGTTTTTT
NA | TRBJ2-4 | TRBV5-8 | NA | CASSPPGDHKNIQYF | TGTGCCAGCAGCCCACCAGGGGATCACAAAAACATTCAGTACTTC
TRBD1 | TRBJ2-1 | TRBV25-1 | medium-sized | CASSDRALEQFF | TGTGCCAGCAGCGACAGGGCGTTGGAGCAGTTCTTC
TRBD2 | TRBJ2-7 | TRBV5-6 | NA | CASSLRGSGSSYEQYF | TGTGCCAGCAGCTTGAGGGGTAGCGGGAGCTCCTACGAGCAGTACTTC
NA | TRBJ2-2 | TRBV5-5 | NA | CASSLGPRSGELFF | TGTGCCAGCAGCTTGGGACCACGCAGCGGGGAGCTGTTTTTT
NA | TRBJ2-5 | TRBV20-1 | once | CSASNGQTQYF | TGCAGTGCTAGTAACGGACAGACCCAGTACTTC
TRBD1 | TRBJ1-2 | TRBV27 | NA | CASARGRGPLNYGYTF | TGTGCCAGCGCCCGGGGCAGGGGGCCCCTAAACTATGGCTACACCTTC
NA | TRBJ1-2 | TRBV6-5 | NA | CASSYTETGRTGGYTF | TGTGCCAGCAGTTATACAGAGACAGGCCGGACGGGCGGCTACACCTTC
NA | TRBJ1-3 | TRBV11-2 | few | CASSLEGSSGNTIYF | TGTGCCAGCAGCTTAGAAGGGAGCTCTGGAAACACCATATATTTT
TRBD2 | TRBJ2-5 | TRBV7-6 | NA | CASRYSGGAGETQYF | TGTGCCAGCAGGTATAGCGGGGGGGCTGGAGAGACCCAGTACTTC
NA | TRBJ1-2 | TRBV6-5 | NA | CASSNTGLGNYGYTF | TGTGCCAGCAGTAACACAGGGTTGGGCAACTATGGCTACACCTTC
NA | TRBJ2-1 | TRBV10-3 | NA | CAISPPNPHNEQFF | TGTGCCATCAGCCCCCCCAACCCCCACAATGAGCAGTTCTTC
TRBD2 | TRBJ2-4 | TRBV10-3 | NA | CAISEGLAGVTKNIQYF | TGTGCCATCAGTGAAGGTCTAGCGGGAGTAACCAAAAACATTCAGTACTTC
NA | TRBJ1-5 | TRBV19 | NA | CASSIDAGQPQHF | TGTGCCAGTAGTATAGACGCGGGACAGCCCCAGCATTTT
NA | TRBJ1-3 | TRBV5-8 | few | CASSLLGTGNTIYF | TGTGCCAGCAGCTTGTTAGGGACTGGAAACACCATATATTTT
NA | TRBJ1-1 | TRBV27 | NA | CAIEDSSGEAFF | TGTGCCATCGAAGACAGCTCCGGTGAAGCTTTCTTT
NA | TRBJ2-7 | TRBV5-1 | NA | CASSQQGTDEQYF | TGCGCCAGCAGCCAACAGGGTACTGACGAGCAGTACTTC
NA | TRBJ1-2 | TRBV28 | NA | CASSLATSLVHYGYTF | TGTGCCAGCAGTTTGGCTACGAGTTTAGTGCACTATGGCTACACCTTC
NA | TRBJ1-5 | TRBV6-1 | NA | CASSDWGNQPQHF | TGTGCCAGCAGTGACTGGGGGAATCAGCCCCAGCATTTT
TRBD2 | TRBJ2-7 | TRBV11-2 | NA | CASSLDQLLAGEYEQYF | TGTGCCAGCAGCTTAGATCAATTACTAGCGGGGGAATACGAGCAGTACTTC
NA | TRBJ2-4 | TRBV6-5 | few | CASSALNIQYF | TGTGCCAGCAGTGCTCTTAACATTCAGTACTTC
NA | TRBJ1-5 | TRBV2 | NA | CASSTDPRFNQPQHF | TGTGCCAGCAGTACAGACCCTCGATTCAATCAGCCCCAGCATTTT
NA | TRBJ2-5 | TRBV4-2 | NA | CASSQGRQGGQETQYF | TGTGCCAGCAGCCAAGGGCGGCAGGGAGGCCAAGAGACCCAGTACTTC
NA | TRBJ1-1 | TRBV6-1 | NA | CASSDNMNTEAFF | TGTGCCAGCAGTGATAATATGAACACTGAAGCTTTCTTT
TRBD2 | TRBJ2-7 | TRBV7-6 | NA | CASSLGLAGGSLSYEQYF | TGTGCCAGCAGCCTTGGACTAGCGGGGGGCTCCCTGTCCTACGAGCAGTACTTC
TRBD1 | TRBJ1-2 | TRBV7-2 | few | CASSPMAGGYGYTF | TGTGCCAGCAGCCCCATGGCAGGGGGCTATGGCTACACCTTC
TRBD2 | TRBJ2-1 | TRBV5-8 | NA | CASSWEGFAYNEQFF | TGTGCCAGCAGCTGGGAGGGATTCGCCTACAATGAGCAGTTCTTC
NA | TRBJ2-2 | TRBV7-9 | NA | CASSLTRLTGELFF | TGTGCCAGCAGCTTAACCAGGCTCACCGGGGAGCTGTTTTTT
NA | TRBJ1-2 | TRBV6-5 | NA | CASSYGARYTF | TGTGCCAGCAGTTATGGGGCCCGCTACACCTTC
TRBD2 | TRBJ2-7 | TRBV2 | NA | CASRGDYSYEQYF | TGTGCCAGCAGGGGGGACTACTCCTACGAGCAGTACTTC
NA | TRBJ1-5 | TRBV18 | NA | CASSPQGGQPQHF | TGTGCCAGCTCACCACAGGGGGGGCAGCCCCAGCATTTT
TRBD2 | TRBJ2-2 | TRBV5-1 | NA | CASSLVAGAGAGELFF | TGCGCCAGCAGCTTGGTAGCGGGAGCGGGGGCCGGGGAGCTGTTTTTT
NA | TRBJ2-7 | TRBV27 | NA | CASSFGPRYEQYF | TGTGCCAGCAGTTTTGGCCCACGCTACGAGCAGTACTTC